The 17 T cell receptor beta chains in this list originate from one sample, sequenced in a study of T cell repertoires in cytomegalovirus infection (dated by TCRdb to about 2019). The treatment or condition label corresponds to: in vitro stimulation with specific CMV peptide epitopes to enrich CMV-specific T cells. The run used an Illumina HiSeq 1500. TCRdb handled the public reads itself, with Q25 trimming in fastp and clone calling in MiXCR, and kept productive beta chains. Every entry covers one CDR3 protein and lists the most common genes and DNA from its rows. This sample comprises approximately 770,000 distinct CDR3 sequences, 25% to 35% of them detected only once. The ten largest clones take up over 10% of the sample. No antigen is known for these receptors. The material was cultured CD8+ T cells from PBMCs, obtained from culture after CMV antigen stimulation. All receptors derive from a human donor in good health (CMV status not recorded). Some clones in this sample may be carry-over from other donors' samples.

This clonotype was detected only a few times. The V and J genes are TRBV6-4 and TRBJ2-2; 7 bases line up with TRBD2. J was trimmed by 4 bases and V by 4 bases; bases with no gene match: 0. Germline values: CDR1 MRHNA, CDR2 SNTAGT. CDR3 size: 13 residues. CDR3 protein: CASSGTSTGELFF. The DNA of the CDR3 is TGTGCCAGCAGTGGGACTAGCACCGGGGAGCTGTTTTTT.

The CDR3 loop is CASSLSRWLGGDETQYF. DNA of the CDR3: TGTGCCAGCAGTTTATCTAGGTGGCTGGGGGGCGATGAGACCCAGTACTTC. The V and J genes are TRBV12-3 or TRBV12-4 and TRBJ2-5; D might be TRBD1 or TRBD2, each matching 6 bases. There are 17 residues in the CDR3. The V gene lost 2 bases and the J gene lost 5 bases, with 21 bases spanning the gap.

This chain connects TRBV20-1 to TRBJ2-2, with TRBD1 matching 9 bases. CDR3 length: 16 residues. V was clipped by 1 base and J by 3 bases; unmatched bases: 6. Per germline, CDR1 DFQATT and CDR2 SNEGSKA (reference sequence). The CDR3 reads CSARARDREYTGELFF. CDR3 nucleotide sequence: TGCAGTGCTAGAGCCAGGGACAGGGAATACACCGGGGAGCTGTTTTTT.

This CDR3 is CASSQENGAKEEQYF. CDR3 nucleotide sequence: TGCGCCAGCAGCCAAGAAAACGGAGCTAAGGAAGAGCAGTACTTC. The V call is TRBV4-1, the J call TRBJ2-7; unclear D gene. The CDR3 has 15 residues. The V gene lost 0 bases and the J gene lost 7 bases, with 16 bases spanning the gap. Germline assignment: CDR1 MGHRA and CDR2 YSYEKL.

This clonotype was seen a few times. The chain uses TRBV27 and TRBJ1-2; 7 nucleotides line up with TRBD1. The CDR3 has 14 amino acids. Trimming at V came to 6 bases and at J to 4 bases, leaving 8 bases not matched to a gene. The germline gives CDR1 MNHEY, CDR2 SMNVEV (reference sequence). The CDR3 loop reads CASRLTGRTYGYTF. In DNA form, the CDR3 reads TGTGCCAGCAGGTTGACAGGGAGAACCTATGGCTACACCTTC.

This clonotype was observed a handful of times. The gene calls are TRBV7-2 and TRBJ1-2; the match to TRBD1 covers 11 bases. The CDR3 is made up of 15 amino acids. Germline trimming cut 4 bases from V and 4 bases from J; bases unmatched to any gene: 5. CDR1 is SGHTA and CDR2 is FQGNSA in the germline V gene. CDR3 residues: CASSSHGQGAYGYTF. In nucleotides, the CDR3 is TGTGCCAGCAGCTCCCATGGACAGGGGGCCTATGGCTACACCTTC.

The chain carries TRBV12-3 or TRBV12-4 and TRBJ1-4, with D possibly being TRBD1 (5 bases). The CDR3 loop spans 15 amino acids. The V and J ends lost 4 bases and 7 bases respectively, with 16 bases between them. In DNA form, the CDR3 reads TGTGCCAGCAGTTACCGACCAGGGTCGGGTGAAAAACTGTTTTTT. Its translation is CASSYRPGSGEKLFF.

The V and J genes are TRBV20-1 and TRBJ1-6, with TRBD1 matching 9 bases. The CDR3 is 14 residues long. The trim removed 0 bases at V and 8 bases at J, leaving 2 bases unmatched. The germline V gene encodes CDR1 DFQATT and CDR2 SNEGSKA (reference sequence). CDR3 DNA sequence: TGCAGTGCTAGAGAACAGGGGGCTTATTCACCCCTCCACTTT. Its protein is CSAREQGAYSPLHF.

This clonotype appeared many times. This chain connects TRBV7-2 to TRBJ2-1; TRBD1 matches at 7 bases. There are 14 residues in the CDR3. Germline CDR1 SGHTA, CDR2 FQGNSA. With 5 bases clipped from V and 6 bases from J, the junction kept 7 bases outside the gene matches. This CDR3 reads CASSLPTGVNEQFF. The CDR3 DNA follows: TGTGCCAGCAGCCTCCCCACAGGGGTCAATGAGCAGTTCTTC.

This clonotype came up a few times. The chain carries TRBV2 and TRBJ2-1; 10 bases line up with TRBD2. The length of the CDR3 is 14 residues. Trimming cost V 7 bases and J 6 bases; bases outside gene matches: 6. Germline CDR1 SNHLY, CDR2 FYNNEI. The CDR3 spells CASTLAGGGNEQFF. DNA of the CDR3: TGTGCCAGCACTTTAGCGGGGGGCGGCAATGAGCAGTTCTTC.

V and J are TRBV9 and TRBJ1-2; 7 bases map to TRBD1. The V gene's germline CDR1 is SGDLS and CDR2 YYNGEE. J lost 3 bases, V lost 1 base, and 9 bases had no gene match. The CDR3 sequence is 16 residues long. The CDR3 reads CASSVSGTATYYGYTF. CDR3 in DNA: TGTGCCAGCAGCGTATCCGGGACAGCGACATACTATGGCTACACCTTC.

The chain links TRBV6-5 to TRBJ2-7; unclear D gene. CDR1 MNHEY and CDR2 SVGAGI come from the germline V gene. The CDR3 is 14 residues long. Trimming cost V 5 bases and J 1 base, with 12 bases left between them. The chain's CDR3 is CASSVTVGSYEQYF. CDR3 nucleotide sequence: TGTGCCAGCAGTGTAACAGTGGGATCCTACGAGCAGTACTTC.

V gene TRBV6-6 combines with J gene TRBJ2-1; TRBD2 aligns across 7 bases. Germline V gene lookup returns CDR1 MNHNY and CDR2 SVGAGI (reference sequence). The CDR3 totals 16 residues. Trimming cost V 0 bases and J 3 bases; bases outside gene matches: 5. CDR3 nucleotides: TGTGCCAGCAGTTACTCGGGGCGGGGGTACTACAATGAGCAGTTCTTC. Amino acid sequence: CASSYSGRGYYNEQFF.

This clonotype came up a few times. CDR3 nucleotide sequence: TGTGCCAGTAGTATCCTGGGACAGGTCTACGAGCAGTACTTC. It specifies CASSILGQVYEQYF. The V and J genes are TRBV19 and TRBJ2-7, with 8 bases matching TRBD1. V gave up 3 bases and J gave up 3 bases; unmatched junction bases: 4. CDR1 and CDR2 (germline): LNHDA, SQIVND (reference sequence). The CDR3 has 14 residues. The variable domain in full, completed from reference TRBV19 and TRBJ2-7, reads DGGITQSPKYLFRKEGQNVTLSCEQNLNHDAMYWYRQDPGQGLRLIYYSQIVNDFQKGDIAEGYSVSREKKESFPLTVTSAQKNPTAFYLCASSILGQVYEQYFGPGTRLTVT.

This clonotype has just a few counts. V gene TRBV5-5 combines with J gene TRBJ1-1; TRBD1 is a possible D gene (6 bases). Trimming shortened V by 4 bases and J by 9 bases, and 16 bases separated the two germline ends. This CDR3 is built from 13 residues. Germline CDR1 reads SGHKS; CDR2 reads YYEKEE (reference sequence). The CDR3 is CASSMDSGSQAFF. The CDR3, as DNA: TGTGCCAGCAGCATGGACAGTGGCTCCCAAGCTTTCTTT.

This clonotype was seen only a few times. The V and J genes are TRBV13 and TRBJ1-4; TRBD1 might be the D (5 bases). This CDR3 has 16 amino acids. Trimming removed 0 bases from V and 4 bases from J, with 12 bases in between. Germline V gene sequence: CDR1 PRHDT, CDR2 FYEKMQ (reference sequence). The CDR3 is CASSLGLAGINEKLFF. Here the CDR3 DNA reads TGTGCCAGCAGCTTAGGCTTAGCAGGGATTAATGAAAAACTGTTTTTT.

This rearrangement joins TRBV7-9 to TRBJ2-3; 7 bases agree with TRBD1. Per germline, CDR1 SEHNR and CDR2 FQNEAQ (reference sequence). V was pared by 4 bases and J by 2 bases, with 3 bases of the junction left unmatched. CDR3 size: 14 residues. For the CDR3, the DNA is TGTGCCAGCAGCTACGACAGGGCCACAGATACGCAGTATTTT. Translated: CASSYDRATDTQYF. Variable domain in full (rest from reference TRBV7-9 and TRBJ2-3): DTGVSQNPRHKITKRGQNVTFRCDPISEHNRLYWYRQTLGQGPEFLTYFQNEAQLEKSRLLSDRFSAERPKGSFSTLEIQRTEQGDSAMYLCASSYDRATDTQYFGPGTRLTVL.